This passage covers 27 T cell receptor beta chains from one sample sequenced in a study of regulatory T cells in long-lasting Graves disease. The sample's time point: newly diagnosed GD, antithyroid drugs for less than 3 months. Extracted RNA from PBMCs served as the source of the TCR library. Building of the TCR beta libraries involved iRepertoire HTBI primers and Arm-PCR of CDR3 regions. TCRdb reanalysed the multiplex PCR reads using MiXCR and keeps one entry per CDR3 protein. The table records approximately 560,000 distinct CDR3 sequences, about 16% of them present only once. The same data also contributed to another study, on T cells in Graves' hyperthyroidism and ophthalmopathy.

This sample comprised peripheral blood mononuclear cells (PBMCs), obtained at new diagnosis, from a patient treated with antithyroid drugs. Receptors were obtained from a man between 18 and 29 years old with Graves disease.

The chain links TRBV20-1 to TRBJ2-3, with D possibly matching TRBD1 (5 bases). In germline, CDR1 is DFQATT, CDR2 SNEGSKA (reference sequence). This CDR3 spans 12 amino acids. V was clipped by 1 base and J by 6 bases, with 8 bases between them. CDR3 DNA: TGCAGTGCTAGAGCAGGGTTCGATACGCAGTATTTT. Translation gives CSARAGFDTQYF.

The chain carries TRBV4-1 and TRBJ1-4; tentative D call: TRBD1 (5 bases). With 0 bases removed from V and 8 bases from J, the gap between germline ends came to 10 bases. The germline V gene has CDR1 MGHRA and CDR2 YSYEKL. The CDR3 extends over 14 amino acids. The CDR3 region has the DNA TGCGCCAGCAGCCAAGATACGGGGGGAGAAAAACTGTTTTTT. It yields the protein CASSQDTGGEKLFF.

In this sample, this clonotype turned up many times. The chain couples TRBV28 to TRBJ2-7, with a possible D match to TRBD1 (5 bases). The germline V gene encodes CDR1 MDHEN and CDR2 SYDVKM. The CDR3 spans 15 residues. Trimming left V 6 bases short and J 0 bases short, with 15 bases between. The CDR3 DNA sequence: TGTGCCAGCAGACCTACAGGCCTGAGCTCCTACGAGCAGTACTTC. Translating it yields CASRPTGLSSYEQYF.

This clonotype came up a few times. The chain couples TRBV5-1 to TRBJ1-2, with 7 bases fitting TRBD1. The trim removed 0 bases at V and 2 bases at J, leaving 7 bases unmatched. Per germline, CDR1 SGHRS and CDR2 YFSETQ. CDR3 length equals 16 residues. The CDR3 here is CASSLGAARGNYGYTF. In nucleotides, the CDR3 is TGCGCCAGCAGCTTGGGGGCAGCCAGGGGGAACTATGGCTACACCTTC.

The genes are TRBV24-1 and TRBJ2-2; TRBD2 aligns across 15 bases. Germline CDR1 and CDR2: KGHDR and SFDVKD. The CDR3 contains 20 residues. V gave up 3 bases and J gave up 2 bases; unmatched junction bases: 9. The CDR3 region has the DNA TGTGCCACCAGTGATCATCCGGGACTAGCGGGAGGTGACAACACCGGGGAGCTGTTTTTT. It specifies CATSDHPGLAGGDNTGELFF.

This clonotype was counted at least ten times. The CDR3, as DNA: TGTGCCTGGAGTGGAACCCCTAGCATCGGCACCGGGGAGCTGTTTTTT. As protein: CAWSGTPSIGTGELFF. V is TRBV30 and J is TRBJ2-2; the D gene is possibly TRBD2 (5 bases). The V end lost 1 base, the J end lost 4 bases, and 16 bases lay between the germline ends. The CDR3 consists of 16 residues. Germline V gives CDR1 GTSNPN, CDR2 SVGIG (reference sequence).

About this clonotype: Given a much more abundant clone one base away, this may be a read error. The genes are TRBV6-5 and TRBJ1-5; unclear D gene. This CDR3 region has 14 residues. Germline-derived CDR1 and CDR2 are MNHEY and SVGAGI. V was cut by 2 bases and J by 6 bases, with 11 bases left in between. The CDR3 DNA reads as TGTGCCAGCAGTTACAGGGTCGCAAGTCAGCCCCAGCATTTT. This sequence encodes CASSYRVASQPQHF.

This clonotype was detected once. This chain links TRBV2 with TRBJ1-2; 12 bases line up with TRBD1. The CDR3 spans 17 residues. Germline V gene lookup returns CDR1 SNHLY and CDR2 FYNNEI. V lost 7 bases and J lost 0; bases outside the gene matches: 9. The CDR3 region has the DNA TGTGCCAGCAACCCGGGACAGGGGGCGAAGGCTAACTATGGCTACACCTTC. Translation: CASNPGQGAKANYGYTF.

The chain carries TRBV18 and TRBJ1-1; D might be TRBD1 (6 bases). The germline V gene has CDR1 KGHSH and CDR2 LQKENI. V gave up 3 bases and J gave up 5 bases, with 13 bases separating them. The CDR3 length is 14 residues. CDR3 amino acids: CASSPTGQITEAFF. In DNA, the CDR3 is TGTGCCAGCTCACCTACTGGACAGATAACTGAAGCTTTCTTT.

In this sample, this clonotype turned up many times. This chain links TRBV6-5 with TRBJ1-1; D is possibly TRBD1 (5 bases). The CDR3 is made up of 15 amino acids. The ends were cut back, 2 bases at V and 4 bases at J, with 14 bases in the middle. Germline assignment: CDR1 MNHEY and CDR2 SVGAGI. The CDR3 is CASSYGGGRSTEAFF. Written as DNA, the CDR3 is TGTGCCAGCAGTTACGGGGGTGGAAGGAGCACTGAAGCTTTCTTT.

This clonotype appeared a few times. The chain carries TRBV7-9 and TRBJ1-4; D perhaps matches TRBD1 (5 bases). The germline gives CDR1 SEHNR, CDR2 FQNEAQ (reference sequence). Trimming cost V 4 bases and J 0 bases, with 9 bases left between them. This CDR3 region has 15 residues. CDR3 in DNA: TGTGCCAGCAGCTCCTCACAGGCAACTAATGAAAAACTGTTTTTT. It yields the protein CASSSSQATNEKLFF.

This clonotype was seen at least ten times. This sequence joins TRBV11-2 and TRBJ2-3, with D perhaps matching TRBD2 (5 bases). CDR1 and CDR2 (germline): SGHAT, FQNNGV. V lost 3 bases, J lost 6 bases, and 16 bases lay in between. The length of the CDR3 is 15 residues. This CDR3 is CASSFIGNVGDTQYF. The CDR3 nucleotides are TGTGCCAGCAGCTTTATCGGGAATGTAGGTGATACGCAGTATTTT. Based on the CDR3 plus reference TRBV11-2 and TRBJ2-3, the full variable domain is EAGVAQSPRYKIIEKRQSVAFWCNPISGHATLYWYQQILGQGPKLLIQFQNNGVVDDSQLPKDRFSAERLKGVDSTLKIQPAKLEDSAVYLCASSFIGNVGDTQYFGPGTRLTVL.

The CDR3 DNA follows: TGTGCCAGCAGTACGTCAGGGGGCAGTAACTATGGCTACACCTTC. Translated, it gives CASSTSGGSNYGYTF. The chain employs TRBV28 and TRBJ1-2; 8 positions agree with TRBD1. Germline lookup yields CDR1 MDHEN and CDR2 SYDVKM. With 5 bases clipped from V and 1 base from J, the junction kept 6 bases outside the gene matches. The CDR3 is made up of 15 amino acids.

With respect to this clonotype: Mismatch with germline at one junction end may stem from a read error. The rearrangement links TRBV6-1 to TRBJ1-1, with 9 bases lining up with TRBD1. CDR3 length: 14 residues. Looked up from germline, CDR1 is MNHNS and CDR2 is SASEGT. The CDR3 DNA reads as TGTGCCAGCACGCCGGGACAGGGCGTCACTAAAGCTTTCTTT. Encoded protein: CASTPGQGVTKAFF.

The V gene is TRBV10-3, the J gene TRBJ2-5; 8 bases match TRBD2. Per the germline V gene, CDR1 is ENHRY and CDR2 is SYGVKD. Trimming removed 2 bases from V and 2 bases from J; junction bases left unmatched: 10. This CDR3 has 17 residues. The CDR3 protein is CAISETGGRNDQETQYF. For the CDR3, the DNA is TGTGCCATCAGTGAGACGGGCGGGAGGAACGATCAAGAGACCCAGTACTTC.

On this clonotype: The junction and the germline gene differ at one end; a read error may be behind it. CDR3 loop: CASSLVAGNTGKLFF. The CDR3 DNA is TGTGCCAGCAGCTTAGTTGCGGGGAACACCGGGAAGCTGTTTTTT. This chain connects TRBV11-2 to TRBJ2-2, with D perhaps matching TRBD2 (6 bases). The CDR3 contains 15 residues. Germline V gene lookup returns CDR1 SGHAT and CDR2 FQNNGV.

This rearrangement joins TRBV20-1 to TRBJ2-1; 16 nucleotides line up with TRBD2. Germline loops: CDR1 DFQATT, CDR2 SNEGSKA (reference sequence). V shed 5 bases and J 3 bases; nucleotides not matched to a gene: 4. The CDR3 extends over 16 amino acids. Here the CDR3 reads CSAQGLAGGNYNEQFF. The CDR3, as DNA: TGCAGTGCTCAGGGACTAGCGGGAGGGAACTACAATGAGCAGTTCTTC.

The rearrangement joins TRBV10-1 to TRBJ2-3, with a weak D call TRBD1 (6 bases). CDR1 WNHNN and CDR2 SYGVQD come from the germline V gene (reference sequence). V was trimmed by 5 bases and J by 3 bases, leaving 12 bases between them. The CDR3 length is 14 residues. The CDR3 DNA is TGCGCCAGCAGTACCACAGGGCCGACAGATACGCAGTATTTT. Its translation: CASSTTGPTDTQYF.

The chain's CDR3 is CATSLSPTETQYF. As DNA, the CDR3 is TGTGCCACCAGCCTAAGCCCTACGGAGACCCAGTACTTC. The V gene is TRBV15, the J gene TRBJ2-5; D is uncertain. Trimming removed 5 bases at V and 5 bases at J, with 12 bases between. The V gene's germline CDR1 is LNHNV and CDR2 YYDKDF (reference sequence). The CDR3 is 13 residues long.

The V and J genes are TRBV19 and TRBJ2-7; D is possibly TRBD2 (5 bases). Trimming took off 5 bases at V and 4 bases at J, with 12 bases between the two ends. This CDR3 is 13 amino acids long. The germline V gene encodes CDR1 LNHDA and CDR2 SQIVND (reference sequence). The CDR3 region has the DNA TGTGCCAGTAGTCCAGCGGCCGGATACGAGCAGTACTTC. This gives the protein CASSPAAGYEQYF.

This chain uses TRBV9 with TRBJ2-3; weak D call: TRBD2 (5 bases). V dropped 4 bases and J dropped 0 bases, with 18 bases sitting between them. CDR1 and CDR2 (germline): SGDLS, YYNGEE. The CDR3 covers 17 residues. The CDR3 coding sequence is TGTGCCAGCAGCTATTCTAGCAGCACAGCTAGCACAGATACGCAGTATTTT. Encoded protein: CASSYSSSTASTDTQYF.

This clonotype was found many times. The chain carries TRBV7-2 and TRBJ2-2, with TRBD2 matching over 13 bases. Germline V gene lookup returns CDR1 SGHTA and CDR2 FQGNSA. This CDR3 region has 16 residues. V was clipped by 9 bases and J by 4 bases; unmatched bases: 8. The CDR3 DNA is TGTGCCAGTCCACTAGCGGGAGGGCTGAGCACCGGGGAGCTGTTTTTT. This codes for CASPLAGGLSTGELFF.

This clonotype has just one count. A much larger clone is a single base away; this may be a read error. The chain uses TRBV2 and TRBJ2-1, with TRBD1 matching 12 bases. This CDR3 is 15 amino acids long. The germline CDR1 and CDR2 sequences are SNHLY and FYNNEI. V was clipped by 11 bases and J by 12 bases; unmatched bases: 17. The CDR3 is CACIWSRDRGQPQFF. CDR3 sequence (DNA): TGTGCCTGCATCTGGTCCCGGGACAGGGGGCAACCGCAGTTCTTC.

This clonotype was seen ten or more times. The CDR3 DNA sequence: TGTGCCAGCTACGGAGGGAATGAGCAGTTCTTC. Translating it yields CASYGGNEQFF. This chain connects TRBV2 to TRBJ2-1, with TRBD2 as a possible D gene (6 bases). The V gene's germline CDR1 is SNHLY and CDR2 FYNNEI. This CDR3 contains 11 residues. Trimming left V 8 bases short and J 7 bases short, with 9 bases between.

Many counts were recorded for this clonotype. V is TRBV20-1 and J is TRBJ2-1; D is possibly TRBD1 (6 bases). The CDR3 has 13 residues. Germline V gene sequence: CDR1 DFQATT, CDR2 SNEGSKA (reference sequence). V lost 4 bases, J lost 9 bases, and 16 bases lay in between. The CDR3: CSATGQLGGEQFF. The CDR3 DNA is TGCAGTGCTACCGGACAACTAGGGGGTGAGCAGTTCTTC.

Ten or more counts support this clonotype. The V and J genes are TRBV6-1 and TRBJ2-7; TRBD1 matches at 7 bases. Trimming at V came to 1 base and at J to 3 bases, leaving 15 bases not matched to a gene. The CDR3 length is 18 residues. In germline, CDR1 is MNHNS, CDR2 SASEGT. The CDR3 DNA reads TGTGCCAGCAGTGAAGAAGGAGTGTGGGACAGAGCCTTCTACGAGCAGTACTTC. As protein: CASSEEGVWDRAFYEQYF.

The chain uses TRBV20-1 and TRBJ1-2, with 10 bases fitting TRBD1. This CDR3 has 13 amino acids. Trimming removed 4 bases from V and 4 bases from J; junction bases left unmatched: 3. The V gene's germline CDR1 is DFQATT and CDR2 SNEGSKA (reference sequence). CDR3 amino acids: CSATGTGAYGYTF. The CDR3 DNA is TGCAGTGCTACGGGGACAGGGGCCTATGGCTACACCTTC.